This T cell receptor beta chain was captured in a study of blood T cell repertoires in COVID-19 (dated by TCRdb to the early 2020s). Some background on the complete study: The collaborator samples originated in the United States, Italy and Spain and spanned the acute and convalescent phases of COVID-19. Sample metadata almost always included a de-identified subject ID, COVID-19 status, age in years and sex. The repertoires were released in a freely available public database meant as a resource for research on the immune response to SARS-CoV-2. The prospective study material was composed of cDNA or gDNA derived from T cells, B-cell-depleted T cells, or PBMCs. The samples were drawn from two sources: the first 160 participants of the ongoing ImmuneRACE study, and about 1,300 subjects contributed by 6 global collaborators. Subjects who had been exposed to COVID-19, were actively infected with it, or had recovered from it provided the deeply sampled blood TCRbeta repertoires that made up the dataset. Where available, HLA class I and class II types were obtained from metadata supplied by the sample provider rather than from assay-based typing.

Whole blood was collected in K2EDTA tubes by collaborating institutions according to the institutions' own protocols. For TCRbeta analysis, collaborator samples were shipped as frozen whole blood, as isolated PBMCs, or as DNA extracted from either sample type. The CDR3 goes from the cysteine to the phenylalanine over 17 residues. The retained sequence is limited to the CDR3, 51 bases, with the frame set at the first base. The germline ends are 16 bases apart after V is trimmed by 3 bases and J by 2 bases. The germline V gene supplies CDR1 KGHDR and CDR2 SFDVKD. Results the study describes overall, beyond this receptor: The amount of clinical and demographic metadata varied by source and participant and was provided uncurated.

Turning to this clone: Its antigen specificity is not known. Base qualities are not recorded, but no much larger clone differs from it by a single base.

The immunoSEQ Assay, a bias-controlled multiplex PCR, was used to amplify TCRbeta CDR3 regions from genomic DNA. The paper's data handling went like this. The number of nucleated cells in each sample was estimated by amplification of reference gene primers within the assay. To quantify the absolute abundance of each unique TCRbeta CDR3 rearrangement, sequence reads were collapsed and filtered. For each sample, productive Simpson clonality was calculated by taking the square root of Simpson's diversity index across productive rearrangements. TCRdb provides this immuneACCESS table in a form limited to in-frame rearrangements. Some clones are lacking; in checked studies, under half of them reflect an unresolved V gene, and why the rest are absent is not known. Clone size and V and J calls were adopted from that table, with D and trimming inferred from the DNA. Across this sample there are about 190,000 clones, with about 77% seen only once. The top ten clones comprise under 3.5% of the sample.

Sequenced: peripheral blood. The sequence came from a woman aged 80 or over with active or convalescent COVID-19. The chain is assembled from TRBV24-1 and TRBJ2-1, with TRBD2 tentatively as D gene (5 bases match). The CDR3 region: CATSDPGSSLAYNEQFF. Read as DNA, the sequence is TGTGCCACCAGTGATCCGGGCTCTAGCCTAGCCTACAATGAGCAGTTCTTC.